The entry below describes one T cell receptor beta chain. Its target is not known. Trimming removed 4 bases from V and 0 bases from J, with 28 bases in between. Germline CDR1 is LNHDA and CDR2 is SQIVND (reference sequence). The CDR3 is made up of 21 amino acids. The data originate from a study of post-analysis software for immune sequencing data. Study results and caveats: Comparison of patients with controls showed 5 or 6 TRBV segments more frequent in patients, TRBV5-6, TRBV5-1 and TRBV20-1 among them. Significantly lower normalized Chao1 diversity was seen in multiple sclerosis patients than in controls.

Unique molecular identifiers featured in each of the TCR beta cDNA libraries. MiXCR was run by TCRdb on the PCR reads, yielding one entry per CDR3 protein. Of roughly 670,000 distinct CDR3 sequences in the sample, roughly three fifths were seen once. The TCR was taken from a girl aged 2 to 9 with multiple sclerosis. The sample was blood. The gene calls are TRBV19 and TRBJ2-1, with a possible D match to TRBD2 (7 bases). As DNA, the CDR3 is TGTGCCAGTAGTAAAAAGGGGGGCAGTACGGGAGGCCCTTACTCCTACAATGAGCAGTTCTTC. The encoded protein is CASSKKGGSTGGPYSYNEQFF. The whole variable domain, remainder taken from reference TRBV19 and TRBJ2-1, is DGGITQSPKYLFRKEGQNVTLSCEQNLNHDAMYWYRQDPGQGLRLIYYSQIVNDFQKGDIAEGYSVSREKKESFPLTVTSAQKNPTAFYLCASSKKGGSTGGPYSYNEQFFGPGTRLTVL.